The 2 T cell receptor beta chains presented below share a single source sample, sequenced in a study of blood T cell repertoires in COVID-19. Assay used: immunoSEQ multiplex PCR; TCRdb lists only in-frame clones, some missing. Altogether roughly 100,000 clones are present, over 70% being singletons, with the ten largest covering 15%. Sequences were obtained from peripheral blood. The receptors were sampled from a man aged 50-59 years with acute or convalescent COVID-19.

The V and J genes are TRBV19 and TRBJ1-4, with D hard to call. V was trimmed by 3 bases and J by 10 bases, leaving 12 bases between them. CDR1 is LNHDA, CDR2 SQIVND, per germline (reference sequence). The CDR3 runs 13 residues. Written as DNA, the CDR3 is TGTGCCAGTAGTATGGGTCGGGAGGGAAAACTGTTTTTT. Translated, it gives CASSMGREGKLFF.

The genes are TRBV29-1 and TRBJ2-2; a weak D match, TRBD2 (6 bases). CDR1 is SQVTM, CDR2 ANQGSEA, per germline. V lost 3 bases, J lost 7 bases, and 15 bases lay in between. The CDR3 loop spans 14 amino acids. The CDR3, as DNA: TGCAGCGTTGAGAGGGACTCCGCGGGCGGGGAGCTGTTTTTT. Amino acid sequence: CSVERDSAGGELFF.